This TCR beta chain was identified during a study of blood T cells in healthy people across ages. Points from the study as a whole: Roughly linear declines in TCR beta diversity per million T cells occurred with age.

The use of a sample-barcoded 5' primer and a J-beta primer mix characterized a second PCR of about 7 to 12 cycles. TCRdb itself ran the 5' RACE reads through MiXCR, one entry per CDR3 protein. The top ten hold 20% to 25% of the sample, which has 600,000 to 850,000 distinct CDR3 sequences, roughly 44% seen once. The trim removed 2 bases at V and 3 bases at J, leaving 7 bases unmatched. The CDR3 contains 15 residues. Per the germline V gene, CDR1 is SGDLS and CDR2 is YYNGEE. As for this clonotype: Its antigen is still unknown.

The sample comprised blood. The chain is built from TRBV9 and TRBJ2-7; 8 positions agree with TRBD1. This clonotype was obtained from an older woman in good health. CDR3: CASSVGQGGGYEQYF. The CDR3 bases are TGTGCCAGCAGCGTCGGACAGGGAGGAGGCTACGAGCAGTACTTC.